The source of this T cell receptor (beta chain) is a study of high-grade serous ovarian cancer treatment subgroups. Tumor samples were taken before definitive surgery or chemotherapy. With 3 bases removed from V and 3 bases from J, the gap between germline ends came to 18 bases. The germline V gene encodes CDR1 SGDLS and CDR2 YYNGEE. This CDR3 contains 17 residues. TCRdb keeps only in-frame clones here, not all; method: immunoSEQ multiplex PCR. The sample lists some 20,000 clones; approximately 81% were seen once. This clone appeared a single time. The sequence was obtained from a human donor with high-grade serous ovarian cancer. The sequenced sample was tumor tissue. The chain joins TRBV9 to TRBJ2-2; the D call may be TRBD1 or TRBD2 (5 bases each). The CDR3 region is CASSGRLRDPYTGELFF. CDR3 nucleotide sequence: TGTGCCAGCAGCGGGCGCCTGAGGGACCCCTACACCGGGGAGCTGTTTTTT.